These T cell receptor beta chains were read from a single sample in a study of identical twins. From the 5' RACE reads, TCRdb called clonotypes with MiXCR, one entry per CDR3 protein. The sample has about 920,000 distinct CDR3 sequences, 10% to 15% seen once; the top ten hold about 1.5%. These data were also reused for a study on yellow fever vaccine responses in identical twins.

What was sequenced was PBMCs. Source of these receptors: a young woman in good health. Each CDR3 is given with its conserved first and last residue. Fields, in order: J gene, clone size, V gene, D gene, CDR3 protein, CDR3 DNA. A D gene is named only where the DNA matches it firmly. Some rows mark clone size as missing; the rest say once, few, many or name a class of expanded clone.

j_call: TRBJ2-3; clone_size: many; v_call: TRBV5-1; d_call: NA; cdr3_aa: CASSLRSSGTDTQYF; cdr3_nt: TGCGCCAGCAGCTTGCGGAGTTCGGGGACAGATACGCAGTATTTT
j_call: TRBJ2-3; clone_size: few; v_call: TRBV5-4; d_call: TRBD2; cdr3_aa: CASSLPSGGPAGDTQYF; cdr3_nt: TGTGCCAGCAGCTTGCCTAGCGGGGGGCCTGCGGGAGATACGCAGTATTTT
j_call: TRBJ1-4; clone_size: few; v_call: TRBV6-1; d_call: NA; cdr3_aa: CASSVEDGLNEKLFF; cdr3_nt: TGTGCCAGCAGTGTAGAGGACGGTCTAAATGAAAAACTGTTTTTT
j_call: TRBJ2-1; clone_size: few; v_call: TRBV3-1; d_call: NA; cdr3_aa: CASSHYGGQYNEQFF; cdr3_nt: TGTGCCAGCAGCCATTATGGGGGGCAGTACAATGAGCAGTTCTTC
j_call: TRBJ1-1; clone_size: NA; v_call: TRBV5-1; d_call: NA; cdr3_aa: CASSLEGGPNTEAFF; cdr3_nt: TGCGCCAGCAGCTTGGAGGGGGGACCGAACACTGAAGCTTTCTTT
j_call: TRBJ2-3; clone_size: few; v_call: TRBV12-3/TRBV12-4; d_call: TRBD2; cdr3_aa: CASSRGLAESDTQYF; cdr3_nt: TGTGCCAGCAGTCGGGGACTAGCGGAATCAGATACGCAGTATTTT
j_call: TRBJ1-3; clone_size: few; v_call: TRBV3-1; d_call: NA; cdr3_aa: CASSPVPRNTIYF; cdr3_nt: TGTGCCAGCAGCCCCGTCCCAAGAAACACCATATATTTT
j_call: TRBJ2-3; clone_size: few; v_call: TRBV6-1; d_call: TRBD2; cdr3_aa: CASKIAGGGTDTQYF; cdr3_nt: TGTGCCAGCAAAATAGCGGGAGGTGGAACAGATACGCAGTATTTT
j_call: TRBJ2-3; clone_size: NA; v_call: TRBV6-1; d_call: TRBD2; cdr3_aa: CASSEGTGGPTDTQYF; cdr3_nt: TGTGCCAGCAGTGAAGGGACGGGAGGGCCCACAGATACGCAGTATTTT
j_call: TRBJ1-1; clone_size: many; v_call: TRBV4-1; d_call: TRBD1; cdr3_aa: CASSQGGTGGTEAFF; cdr3_nt: TGCGCCAGCAGCCAAGGGGGGACAGGGGGTACTGAAGCTTTCTTT
j_call: TRBJ2-1; clone_size: NA; v_call: TRBV11-2; d_call: TRBD2; cdr3_aa: CASSLEVFSGKDNEQFF; cdr3_nt: TGTGCCAGCAGCTTAGAGGTTTTTAGCGGGAAAGACAATGAGCAGTTCTTC
j_call: TRBJ2-1; clone_size: NA; v_call: TRBV12-3/TRBV12-4; d_call: NA; cdr3_aa: CASSPAEGFEQFF; cdr3_nt: TGTGCCAGCAGCCCTGCGGAAGGCTTTGAGCAGTTCTTC
j_call: TRBJ2-1; clone_size: NA; v_call: TRBV7-8; d_call: TRBD2; cdr3_aa: CASSLGGVDEQFF; cdr3_nt: TGTGCCAGCAGCTTGGGAGGGGTCGATGAGCAGTTCTTC
j_call: TRBJ2-1; clone_size: many; v_call: TRBV12-3/TRBV12-4; d_call: NA; cdr3_aa: CASSLGTENEQFF; cdr3_nt: TGTGCCAGCAGTTTAGGAACAGAGAATGAGCAGTTCTTC
j_call: TRBJ1-6; clone_size: NA; v_call: TRBV20-1; d_call: TRBD1; cdr3_aa: CSARVPVGTAWSSYNSPLHF; cdr3_nt: TGCAGTGCTAGAGTTCCTGTGGGGACAGCCTGGTCGTCCTATAATTCACCCCTCCACTTT
j_call: TRBJ2-2; clone_size: few; v_call: TRBV3-1; d_call: NA; cdr3_aa: CASSSQQNTGELFF; cdr3_nt: TGTGCCAGCAGTTCCCAGCAGAACACCGGGGAGCTGTTTTTT
j_call: TRBJ2-3; clone_size: NA; v_call: TRBV15; d_call: NA; cdr3_aa: CATSRERGGPRTDTQYF; cdr3_nt: TGTGCCACCAGCAGAGAGAGGGGGGGGCCCCGCACAGATACGCAGTATTTT
j_call: TRBJ1-6; clone_size: many; v_call: TRBV7-9; d_call: NA; cdr3_aa: CASSPPGSLSNSPLHF; cdr3_nt: TGTGCCAGCAGCCCACCCGGGAGTCTAAGTAATTCACCCCTCCACTTT
j_call: TRBJ1-1; clone_size: NA; v_call: TRBV14; d_call: TRBD1; cdr3_aa: CASSQHPGVQGARAFF; cdr3_nt: TGTGCCAGCAGCCAACACCCTGGGGTACAGGGGGCGAGGGCTTTCTTT
j_call: TRBJ2-3; clone_size: few; v_call: TRBV6-1; d_call: TRBD2; cdr3_aa: CASSDRLAGATDTQYF; cdr3_nt: TGTGCCAGCAGTGATCGACTAGCGGGGGCCACAGATACGCAGTATTTT
j_call: TRBJ2-3; clone_size: NA; v_call: TRBV10-3; d_call: TRBD2; cdr3_aa: CAISEPGLGSTDTQYF; cdr3_nt: TGTGCCATCAGTGAACCGGGACTAGGGTCCACAGATACGCAGTATTTT
j_call: TRBJ2-1; clone_size: few; v_call: TRBV28; d_call: TRBD1; cdr3_aa: CASRADRVYNEQFF; cdr3_nt: TGTGCCAGCAGAGCCGACAGGGTTTACAATGAGCAGTTCTTC
j_call: TRBJ1-6; clone_size: NA; v_call: TRBV5-1; d_call: NA; cdr3_aa: CASSLAGVGRSPLHF; cdr3_nt: TGCGCCAGCAGCTTGGCTGGGGTTGGTCGTTCACCCCTCCACTTT
j_call: TRBJ2-5; clone_size: NA; v_call: TRBV24-1; d_call: NA; cdr3_aa: CATSDLRGPQETQYF; cdr3_nt: TGTGCCACCAGTGATTTGCGGGGACCTCAAGAGACCCAGTACTTC
j_call: TRBJ2-5; clone_size: NA; v_call: TRBV2; d_call: NA; cdr3_aa: CASNRDPPEGETQYF; cdr3_nt: TGTGCCAGCAATCGGGACCCCCCGGAGGGCGAGACCCAGTACTTC
j_call: TRBJ1-1; clone_size: NA; v_call: TRBV6-1; d_call: TRBD1; cdr3_aa: CASSNDRDTEAFF; cdr3_nt: TGTGCCAGCAGCAACGACAGGGACACTGAAGCTTTCTTT
j_call: TRBJ2-3; clone_size: few; v_call: TRBV20-1; d_call: NA; cdr3_aa: CSARGLWESTDTQYF; cdr3_nt: TGCAGTGCTAGAGGTCTATGGGAGAGCACAGATACGCAGTATTTT
j_call: TRBJ1-1; clone_size: few; v_call: TRBV24-1; d_call: NA; cdr3_aa: CATSDTVNTEAFF; cdr3_nt: TGTGCCACCAGTGATACCGTGAACACTGAAGCTTTCTTT
j_call: TRBJ2-3; clone_size: few; v_call: TRBV12-3/TRBV12-4; d_call: TRBD2; cdr3_aa: CAGSTSGTDTQYF; cdr3_nt: TGTGCCGGGTCAACTAGCGGCACAGATACGCAGTATTTT
j_call: TRBJ2-3; clone_size: few; v_call: TRBV12-3/TRBV12-4; d_call: NA; cdr3_aa: CASSLGPADTQYF; cdr3_nt: TGTGCCAGCAGTTTGGGGCCCGCGGATACGCAGTATTTT
j_call: TRBJ2-5; clone_size: many; v_call: TRBV20-1; d_call: TRBD1; cdr3_aa: CSARDRGGELETQYF; cdr3_nt: TGCAGTGCTAGAGATAGAGGGGGCGAACTGGAGACCCAGTACTTC
j_call: TRBJ2-7; clone_size: few; v_call: TRBV4-2; d_call: TRBD1; cdr3_aa: CASSLEDRGLYEQYF; cdr3_nt: TGTGCCAGCAGCCTCGAGGACAGGGGGCTCTACGAGCAGTACTTC
j_call: TRBJ2-1; clone_size: NA; v_call: TRBV5-6; d_call: TRBD2; cdr3_aa: CATKLAGGPLLYNEQFF; cdr3_nt: TGTGCCACTAAACTAGCGGGAGGGCCCCTCCTCTACAATGAGCAGTTCTTC
j_call: TRBJ1-1; clone_size: few; v_call: TRBV29-1; d_call: NA; cdr3_aa: CRLIQENTEAFF; cdr3_nt: TGCAGGCTAATACAGGAGAACACTGAAGCTTTCTTT
j_call: TRBJ2-5; clone_size: NA; v_call: TRBV6-1; d_call: TRBD2; cdr3_aa: CASSTTAGGGRQETQYF; cdr3_nt: TGTGCCAGCAGTACGACAGCGGGAGGGGGCCGACAAGAGACCCAGTACTTC
j_call: TRBJ1-3; clone_size: NA; v_call: TRBV6-1; d_call: NA; cdr3_aa: CASSGAFRAYGNTIYF; cdr3_nt: TGTGCCAGCAGTGGAGCCTTTAGGGCTTATGGAAACACCATATATTTT
j_call: TRBJ2-1; clone_size: many; v_call: TRBV5-1; d_call: TRBD2; cdr3_aa: CASSLNGRDEQFF; cdr3_nt: TGCGCCAGCAGCTTGAACGGGAGGGATGAGCAGTTCTTC
j_call: TRBJ2-3; clone_size: few; v_call: TRBV4-1; d_call: TRBD2; cdr3_aa: CASSRTLAGGSDTQYF; cdr3_nt: TGCGCCAGCAGCCGCACACTAGCGGGGGGTTCAGATACGCAGTATTTT
j_call: TRBJ1-5; clone_size: many; v_call: TRBV28; d_call: NA; cdr3_aa: CASSFTYGQPQHF; cdr3_nt: TGTGCCAGCAGTTTCACGTATGGTCAGCCCCAGCATTTT
j_call: TRBJ2-3; clone_size: many; v_call: TRBV10-3; d_call: NA; cdr3_aa: CAIRGTHPAQDTQYF; cdr3_nt: TGTGCCATCAGGGGAACACATCCTGCACAAGATACGCAGTATTTT